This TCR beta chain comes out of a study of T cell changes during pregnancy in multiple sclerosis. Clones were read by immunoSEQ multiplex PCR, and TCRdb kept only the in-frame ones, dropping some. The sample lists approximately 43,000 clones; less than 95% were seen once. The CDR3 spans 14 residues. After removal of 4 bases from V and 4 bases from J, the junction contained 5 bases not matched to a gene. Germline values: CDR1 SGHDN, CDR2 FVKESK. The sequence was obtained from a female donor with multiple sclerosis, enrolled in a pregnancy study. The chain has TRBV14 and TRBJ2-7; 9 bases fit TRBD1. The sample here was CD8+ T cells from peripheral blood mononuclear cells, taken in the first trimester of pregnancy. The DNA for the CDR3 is TGTGCCAGCAGCCGCGGACAGGGGAGGTACGAGCAGTACTTC. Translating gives CASSRGQGRYEQYF.